This TCR beta chain was identified in a study of identical twins. One entry per CDR3 protein, called by TCRdb with MiXCR from the 5' RACE reads. The data show about 340,000 distinct CDR3 sequences, about 12% seen once. Notes on this clonotype: Its target is unknown.

The CDR3 has 14 residues. The V end lost 3 bases, the J end lost 6 bases, and 16 bases lay between the germline ends. Germline V lookup: CDR1 SQVTM, CDR2 ANQGSEA. Study-level findings and limits: Carriage of fewer insertions was seen in abundant cord blood beta clonotypes, whereas memory repertoires showed none. Out-of-frame beta sequences exhibited a weaker degree of excess twin sharing.

These sequences were also reported in another study, on yellow fever vaccine responses in identical twins.

The V call is TRBV29-1, the J call TRBJ2-3, with D possibly matching TRBD1 (6 bases). Sequenced input: CD8+ T cells sorted from blood. This TCR derives from a young woman in good health. DNA for the CDR3: TGCAGCGTTGACGTGGGGCAGGGGACGGATACGCAGTATTTT. It yields the protein CSVDVGQGTDTQYF.